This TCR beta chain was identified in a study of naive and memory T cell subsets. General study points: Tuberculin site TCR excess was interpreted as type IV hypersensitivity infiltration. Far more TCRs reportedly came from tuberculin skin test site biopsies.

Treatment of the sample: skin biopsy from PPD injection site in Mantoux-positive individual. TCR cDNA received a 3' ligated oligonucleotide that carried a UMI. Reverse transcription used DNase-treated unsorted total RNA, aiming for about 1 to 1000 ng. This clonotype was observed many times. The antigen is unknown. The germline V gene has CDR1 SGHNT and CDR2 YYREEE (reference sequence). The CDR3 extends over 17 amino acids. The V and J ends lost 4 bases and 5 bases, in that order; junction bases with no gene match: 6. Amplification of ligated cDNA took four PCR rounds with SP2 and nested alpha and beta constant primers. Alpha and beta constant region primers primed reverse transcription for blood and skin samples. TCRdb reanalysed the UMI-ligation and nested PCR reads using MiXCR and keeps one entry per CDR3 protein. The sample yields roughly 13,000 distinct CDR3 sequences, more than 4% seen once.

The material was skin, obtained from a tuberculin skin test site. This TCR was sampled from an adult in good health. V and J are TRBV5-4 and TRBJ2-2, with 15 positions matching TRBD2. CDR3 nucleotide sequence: TGTGCCAGCAGCCGGACTAGCGGGGGGGCGAGGACCGGGGAGCTGTTTTTT. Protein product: CASSRTSGGARTGELFF.